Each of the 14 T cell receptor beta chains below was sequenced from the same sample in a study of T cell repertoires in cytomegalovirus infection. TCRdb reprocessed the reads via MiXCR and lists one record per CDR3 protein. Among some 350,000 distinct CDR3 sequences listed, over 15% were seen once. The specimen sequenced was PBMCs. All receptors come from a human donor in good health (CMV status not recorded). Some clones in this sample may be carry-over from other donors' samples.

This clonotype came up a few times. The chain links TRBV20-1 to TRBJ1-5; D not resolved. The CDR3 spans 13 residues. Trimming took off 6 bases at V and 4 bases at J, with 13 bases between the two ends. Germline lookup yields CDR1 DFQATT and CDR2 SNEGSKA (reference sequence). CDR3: CSAARVSNQPQHF. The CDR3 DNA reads TGCAGTGCAGCTAGGGTATCAAATCAGCCCCAGCATTTT.

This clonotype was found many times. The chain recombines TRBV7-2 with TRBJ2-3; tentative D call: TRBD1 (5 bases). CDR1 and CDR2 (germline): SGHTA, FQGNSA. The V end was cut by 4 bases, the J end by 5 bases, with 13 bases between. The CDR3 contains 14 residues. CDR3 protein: CASSSRQTLDTQYF. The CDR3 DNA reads TGTGCCAGCAGCTCTCGACAGACTCTAGATACGCAGTATTTT.

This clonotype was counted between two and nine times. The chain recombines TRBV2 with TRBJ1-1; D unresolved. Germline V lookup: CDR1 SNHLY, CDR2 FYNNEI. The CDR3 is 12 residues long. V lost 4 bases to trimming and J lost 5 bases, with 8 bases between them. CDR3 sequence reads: CASSAGRTEAFF. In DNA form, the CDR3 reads TGTGCCAGCAGTGCAGGCAGAACTGAAGCTTTCTTT.

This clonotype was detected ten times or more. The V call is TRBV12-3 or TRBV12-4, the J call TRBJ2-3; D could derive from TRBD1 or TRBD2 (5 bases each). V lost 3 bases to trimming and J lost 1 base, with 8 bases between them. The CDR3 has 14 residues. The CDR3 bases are TGTGCCAGCAGTTTGAGGGGAGGCACAGATACGCAGTATTTT. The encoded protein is CASSLRGGTDTQYF.

The CDR3 loop is CASSPGTGMNYGYTF. In DNA, the CDR3 is TGTGCCAGCAGCCCGGGGACAGGGATGAACTATGGCTACACCTTC. This chain uses TRBV7-6 with TRBJ1-2; 9 nucleotides align to TRBD1. This CDR3 is 15 amino acids long. CDR1 is SGHVS and CDR2 is FNYEAQ in the germline V gene. Trimming removed 5 bases from V and 2 bases from J; junction bases left unmatched: 6.

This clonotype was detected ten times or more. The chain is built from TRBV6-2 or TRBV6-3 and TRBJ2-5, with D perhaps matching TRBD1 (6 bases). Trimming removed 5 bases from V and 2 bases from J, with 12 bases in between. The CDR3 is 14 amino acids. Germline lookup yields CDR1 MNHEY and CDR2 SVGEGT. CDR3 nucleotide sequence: TGTGCCAGCAGTCCTTGGGGGCCTCAAGAGACCCAGTACTTC. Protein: CASSPWGPQETQYF.

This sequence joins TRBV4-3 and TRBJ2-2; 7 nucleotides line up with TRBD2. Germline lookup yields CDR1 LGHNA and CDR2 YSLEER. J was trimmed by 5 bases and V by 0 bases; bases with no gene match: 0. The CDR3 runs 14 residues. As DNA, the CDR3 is TGCGCCAGCAGCCAAGAGGGGGGGACCGGGGAGCTGTTTTTT. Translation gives CASSQEGGTGELFF.

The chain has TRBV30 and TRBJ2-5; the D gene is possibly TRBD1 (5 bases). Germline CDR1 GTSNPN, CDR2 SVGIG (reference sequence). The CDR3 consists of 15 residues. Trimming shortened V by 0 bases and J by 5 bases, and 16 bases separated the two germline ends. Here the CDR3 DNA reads TGTGCCTGGAGTGTAGGTGCCCGGTCAGGGGAGACCCAGTACTTC. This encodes CAWSVGARSGETQYF.

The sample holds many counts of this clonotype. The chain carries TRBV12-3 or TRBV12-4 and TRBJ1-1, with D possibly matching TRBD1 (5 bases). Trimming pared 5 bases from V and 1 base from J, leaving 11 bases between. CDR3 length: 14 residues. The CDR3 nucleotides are TGTGCCAGCAGTCCCGGACACCAGAACACTGAAGCTTTCTTT. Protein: CASSPGHQNTEAFF.

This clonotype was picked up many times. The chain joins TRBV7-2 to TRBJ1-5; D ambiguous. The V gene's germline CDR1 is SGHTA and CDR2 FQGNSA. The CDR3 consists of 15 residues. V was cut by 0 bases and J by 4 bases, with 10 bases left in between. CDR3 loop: CASSLAPWANQPQHF. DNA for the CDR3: TGTGCCAGCAGCTTAGCCCCTTGGGCAAATCAGCCCCAGCATTTT.

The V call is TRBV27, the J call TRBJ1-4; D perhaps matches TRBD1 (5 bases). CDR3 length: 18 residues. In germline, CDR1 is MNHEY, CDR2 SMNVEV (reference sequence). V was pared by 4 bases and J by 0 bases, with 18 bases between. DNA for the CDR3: TGTGCCAGCAGTTCCCTTCGGGGGTCTTTAGCAACTAATGAAAAACTGTTTTTT. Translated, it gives CASSSLRGSLATNEKLFF.

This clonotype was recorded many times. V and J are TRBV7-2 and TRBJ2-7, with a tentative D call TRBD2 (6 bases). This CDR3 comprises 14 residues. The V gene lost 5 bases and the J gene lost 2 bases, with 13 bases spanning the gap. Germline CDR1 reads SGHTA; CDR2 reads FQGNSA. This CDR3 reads CASSPASATYEQYF. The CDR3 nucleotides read TGTGCCAGCAGCCCCGCTAGCGCAACCTACGAGCAGTACTTC.

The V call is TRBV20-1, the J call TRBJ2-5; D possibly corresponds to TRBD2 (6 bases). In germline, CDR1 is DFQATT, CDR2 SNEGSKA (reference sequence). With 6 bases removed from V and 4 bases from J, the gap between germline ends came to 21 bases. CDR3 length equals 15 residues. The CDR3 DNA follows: TGCAGTGCCGATAGGAGACTAGGTTCTCCAGAGACCCAGTACTTC. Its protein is CSADRRLGSPETQYF.

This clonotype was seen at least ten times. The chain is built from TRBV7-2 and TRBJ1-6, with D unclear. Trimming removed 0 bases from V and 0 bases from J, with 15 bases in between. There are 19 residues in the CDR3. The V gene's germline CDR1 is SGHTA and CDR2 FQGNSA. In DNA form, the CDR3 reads TGTGCCAGCAGCTTAGCACCGCTATCTAGGAGCTCCTATAATTCACCCCTCCACTTT. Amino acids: CASSLAPLSRSSYNSPLHF.